The rows below give T cell receptor beta chains drawn from one sample of a study of blood T cell repertoires in COVID-19. The data were produced by immunoSEQ multiplex PCR, yet TCRdb's version contains in-frame clones alone and is incomplete. The table includes approximately 480,000 clones, 75% to 90% detected once. Sequenced: PBMCs or T cells enriched from blood (not recorded which). These receptors originate from a woman younger than 35 who had recovered from COVID-19. Each CDR3 is given without its conserved first and last residue.

V: TRBV28; J: TRBJ2-7; CDR3: ASSSLAGGPQEQY
V: TRBV7-6; J: TRBJ1-5; CDR3: ASNSVDQPQH
V: TRBV4-1; J: TRBJ1-5; CDR3: ASSQEGFATYRAQH
V: TRBV30; J: TRBJ2-7; CDR3: AWTPLRDSGQY
V: TRBV5-1; J: TRBJ2-5; CDR3: ASMTTGQLQETQY
V: TRBV12-3/TRBV12-4; J: TRBJ1-1; CDR3: ASTMDRDDEAF
V: TRBV24-1; J: TRBJ1-2; CDR3: ATSDTGDYGYT
V: TRBV5-1; J: TRBJ2-1; CDR3: ASSLSPGTSLGEQF
V: TRBV5-4; J: TRBJ2-2; CDR3: ASSFQRAGELF
V: TRBV4-1; J: TRBJ2-1; CDR3: ASSQEGARGNEQF
V: TRBV7-9; J: TRBJ1-2; CDR3: ASSSTRGWLA
V: TRBV19; J: TRBJ2-1; CDR3: ASKLGGSYNEQF
V: TRBV5-8; J: TRBJ1-1; CDR3: ASNRGRTGRPAF
V: TRBV19; J: TRBJ1-1; CDR3: ASSPSLQGGAEAF
V: TRBV9; J: TRBJ2-6; CDR3: ASMDTPGQGSGANVLT
V: TRBV11-3; J: TRBJ1-1; CDR3: ASSLRVNTEAF
V: TRBV5-1; J: TRBJ2-1; CDR3: ASSLALGSVRGNEQF
V: TRBV10-3; J: TRBJ1-4; CDR3: AISTGTGEKLF
V: TRBV2; J: TRBJ1-2; CDR3: ASSGWVAAASYGYT
V: TRBV5-1; J: TRBJ1-6; CDR3: ASSYAGTGLSYNSPLH
V: TRBV12-3/TRBV12-4; J: TRBJ2-2; CDR3: ASAVLNTGELF
V: TRBV14; J: TRBJ2-4; CDR3: ASSQGAGGDIQY
V: TRBV5-5; J: TRBJ2-3; CDR3: ASVQFTDTQY
V: TRBV19; J: TRBJ2-3; CDR3: ASSERDTQY
V: TRBV5-1; J: TRBJ2-3; CDR3: ASSLAASGTDTQY
V: TRBV5-1; J: TRBJ1-2; CDR3: ASSGQGGGYT
V: TRBV21-1; J: TRBJ1-1; CDR3: ASSRPGQGECATEAF